This passage covers 10 T cell receptor beta chains from one sample sequenced in a study of cytomegalovirus exposure and HLA in healthy donors. The PCR ran on 60 Vbeta and 13 Jbeta primers. The table came from immunoSEQ multiplex PCR; TCRdb's copy has only in-frame clones and leaves some out. The sample consists of around 130,000 clones, 80% to 85% of them appearing once. Source material: PBMCs. The source of these receptors is a man aged 25 to 40 in good health and CMV-seronegative.

The gene calls are TRBV5-1 and TRBJ2-1; 10 nucleotides agree with TRBD1. Germline V gene lookup returns CDR1 SGHRS and CDR2 YFSETQ. Trimming at V came to 0 bases and at J to 4 bases, leaving 1 base not matched to a gene. The CDR3 contains 15 residues. The CDR3 DNA reads as TGCGCCAGCAGCTTGGGGGACAGGGGATACAATGAGCAGTTCTTC. Translation: CASSLGDRGYNEQFF.

This clone was observed a handful of times. The rearrangement links TRBV6-1 to TRBJ1-4; 10 bases match TRBD1. CDR1 and CDR2 from the germline V gene are MNHNS and SASEGT. The CDR3 contains 16 residues. Trimming at V came to 0 bases and at J to 6 bases, leaving 4 bases not matched to a gene. The CDR3 DNA reads as TGTGCCAGCAGTGAAGCGGGGGGACAGGGGTATGAAAAACTGTTTTTT. Residues: CASSEAGGQGYEKLFF.

The chain links TRBV7-2 to TRBJ2-3, with D maybe TRBD2 (7 bases). Germline-derived CDR1 and CDR2 are SGHTA and FQGNSA. V was clipped by 2 bases and J by 2 bases, with 14 bases between them. This CDR3 region has 16 residues. The CDR3 nucleotides read TGTGCCAGCAGCTTAATAGGGGCGGGGGCCACAGATACGCAGTATTTT. Encoded protein: CASSLIGAGATDTQYF.

This chain uses TRBV6-6 with TRBJ1-5; 7 nucleotides align to TRBD1. Germline V gene lookup returns CDR1 MNHNY and CDR2 SVGAGI (reference sequence). There are 16 residues in the CDR3. The V segment lost 4 bases and the J segment 2 bases; nucleotides outside the gene matches: 8. CDR3 in amino acids: CASSLNRGGGNQPQHF. The DNA of the CDR3 is TGTGCCAGCAGTTTGAACAGGGGCGGCGGCAATCAGCCCCAGCATTTT.

Here the CDR3 DNA reads TGCGCCAGCAACAAGGGGGGGACCAAAAACATTCAGTACTTC. It codes for CASNKGGTKNIQYF. The chain couples TRBV5-1 to TRBJ2-4, with D maybe TRBD2 (7 bases). The CDR3 sequence is 14 residues long. Germline CDR1 reads SGHRS; CDR2 reads YFSETQ. Trimming shortened V by 6 bases and J by 2 bases, and 12 bases separated the two germline ends.

J is TRBJ2-3 and V is TRBV7-2, with TRBD2 matching over 9 bases. CDR1 is SGHTA, CDR2 FQGNSA, per germline. This CDR3 is 19 amino acids long. The V segment lost 1 base and the J segment 2 bases; nucleotides outside the gene matches: 13. DNA of the CDR3: TGTGCCAGCAGCTTAGTGGCAGTGGGGCTAGCGGGGACCACAGATACGCAGTATTTT. Translation gives CASSLVAVGLAGTTDTQYF.

V is TRBV7-8 and J is TRBJ1-4; 9 bases fit TRBD1. Unmatched junction bases numbered 18, after V lost 5 bases and J lost 8 bases. Germline CDR1 and CDR2: SGHVS and FQNEAQ. The length of the CDR3 is 18 residues. CDR3 protein: CASSPARDRVWGREKLFF. The CDR3 coding sequence is TGTGCCAGCAGCCCCGCCAGGGACAGGGTTTGGGGAAGGGAAAAACTGTTTTTT.

To note about this clone: The junction differs from germline at one of its ends, possibly a read error. The rearrangement joins TRBV7-9 to TRBJ2-7; 7 bases fit TRBD1. Germline V gives CDR1 SEHNR, CDR2 FQNEAQ (reference sequence). This CDR3 comprises 15 residues. In DNA form, the CDR3 reads TGTTCCAGCAGCTTTGCAGTGGGACAGCCGGGGGAGCAGTACTTC. Translation gives CSSSFAVGQPGEQYF.

The chain links TRBV7-9 to TRBJ1-1; TRBD1 matches at 11 bases. The V gene's germline CDR1 is SEHNR and CDR2 FQNEAQ (reference sequence). V dropped 2 bases and J dropped 6; count of bases not matched to a gene: 2. The CDR3 is made up of 14 amino acids. Here the CDR3 reads CASSLRGQGAEAFF. In DNA, the CDR3 is TGTGCCAGCAGCTTAAGGGGACAGGGGGCTGAAGCTTTCTTT.

This sequence joins TRBV2 and TRBJ2-1; no firm D call. Germline CDR1 is SNHLY and CDR2 is FYNNEI. This CDR3 spans 13 amino acids. The V end was cut by 5 bases, the J end by 1 base, with 6 bases between. This chain's CDR3 is CASSPRSYNEQFF. The CDR3 DNA is TGTGCCAGCAGTCCCCGTTCCTACAATGAGCAGTTCTTC. Drawing the rest from reference TRBV2 and TRBJ2-1, the complete variable domain is EPEVTQTPSHQVTQMGQEVILRCVPISNHLYFYWYRQILGQKVEFLVSFYNNEISEKSEIFDDQFSVERPDGSNFTLKIRSTKLEDSAMYFCASSPRSYNEQFFGPGTRLTVL.